A single sample is the source of the 11 T cell receptor beta chains below, sequenced in a study of tissue T cells after allogeneic stem cell transplantation. Clones were sequenced by immunoSEQ multiplex PCR, and TCRdb holds only the in-frame ones, with some missing. The sample includes about 50,000 clones, roughly four fifths of them seen just once. What was sequenced was sorted cells pooled from one or two spleens. These receptors were collected from a pool of C57BL/6 mice in good health.

This clone has a single count. Gene names are mouse gene names. The CDR3 extends 1 residue past the end of the read, so its final part is completed from the germline J gene. J is TRBJ2-3 and V is TRBV13-3, with 8 bases matching TRBD2. The CDR3 length is 14 residues. The V segment lost 2 bases and the J segment 1 base; nucleotides outside the gene matches: 0. Germline V gives CDR1 NNHDY, CDR2 SYVADS. The CDR3 spells CASSEGLGAETLYF. The CDR3 DNA, read in part, is TGTGCCAGCAGTGAGGGACTGGGTGCAGAAACGCTGTAT.

About this clone: The genes and germline here are from mouse. Read sequence stops 1 residue before the CDR3 end, and the germline J gene provides the missing end. J is TRBJ2-2 and V is TRBV13-3; D unresolved. Germline V CDR1 and CDR2: NNHDY, SYVADS. The CDR3 consists of 14 residues. Trimming stripped 6 bases from V and 0 bases from J, with 9 bases between. The CDR3 reads CASKPNTNTGQLYF. CDR3 bases read: TGTGCCAGCAAACCCAATACAAACACCGGGCAGCTCTAC.

Concerning this clone itself: Gene names and germline refer to mouse. With the read ending 1 residue before the CDR3 end, the germline J gene is used to fill in that end. The chain combines TRBV3 with TRBJ2-4; no reliable D call. The CDR3 covers 14 residues. Between the trimmed V and J ends, which lost 1 base and 2 bases, there was a span of 7 bases. Germline V CDR1 and CDR2: SNHLY, FYNGKV (reference sequence). CDR3 amino acids: CASSLGLLQNTLYF. The covered CDR3 bases are TGTGCCAGCAGCTTAGGGCTGCTTCAAAACACCTTGTAC.

Worth noting for this clone: Genes and germline come from the mouse. The CDR3 region is CASSWVSAETLYF. The DNA read from the CDR3 is TGTGCAAGCAGCTGGGTTAGTGCAGAAACGCTGTAT. This chain links TRBV16 with TRBJ2-3, with D unresolved. The read stops 1 residue short of the end of the CDR3; the missing end is completed from the germline J gene. Germline V CDR1 and CDR2: SGHSA, FRNQAP. The CDR3 extends over 13 amino acids. V lost 4 bases to trimming and J lost 0 bases, with 5 bases between them.

In the case of this clone: The genes are named according to mouse. The CDR3 is cut off 1 residue early in the read; its end comes from the germline J gene. The chain couples TRBV31 to TRBJ2-3; 10 bases agree with TRBD2. V dropped 0 bases and J dropped 1; count of bases not matched to a gene: 4. Germline CDR1 GKSSPN, CDR2 SITVG. The CDR3 extends over 16 amino acids. The CDR3 reads CAWSLLGGRGAETLYF. The covered CDR3 bases are TGTGCCTGGAGTCTCCTGGGGGGGCGGGGTGCAGAAACGCTGTAT.

Comment on this clone: The gene symbols are mouse symbols. The read terminates 1 residue ahead of where the CDR3 ends, so the germline J gene completes it. The V call is TRBV12-2, the J call TRBJ1-1; TRBD1 is a possible D gene (5 bases). Germline CDR1 is SGHLS and CDR2 is HYDKME. The V end was cut by 2 bases, the J end by 11 bases, with 8 bases between. This CDR3 contains 10 residues. The CDR3 region is CASSQGDVFF. The sequenced part of the CDR3 DNA is TGTGCCAGCTCTCAAGGGGACGTCTTC.

Concerning this clone itself: Mouse names are used for the genes. The read terminates 1 residue before the CDR3 end, so the remaining end is supplied by the germline J gene. The chain recombines TRBV14 with TRBJ2-3; no clear D gene. The V and J ends lost 3 bases and 0 bases respectively, with 11 bases between them. The CDR3 runs 15 residues. Germline V lookup: CDR1 SGHDT, CDR2 FRDEAV. CDR3 sequence reads: CASSSTKTSAETLYF. CDR3 DNA (partial): TGTGCCAGCAGTTCGACAAAAACTAGTGCAGAAACGCTGTAT. The variable domain in full, completed from reference TRBV14 and TRBJ2-3, reads EAGVTQSPRYAVLQEGQAVSFWCDPISGHDTLYWYQQPRDQGPQLLVYFRDEAVIDNSQLPSDRFSAVRPKGTNSTLKIQSAKQGDTATYLCASSSTKTSAETLYFGSGTRLTVL.

A note on this clone: Here the gene names and germline are mouse. Incomplete CDR3 DNA: TGTGCCAGCAGTGACAACAACCAGGCTCCGCTT. Its protein product is CASSDNNQAPL. The full CDR3 protein reads CASSDNNQAPLF. The chain couples TRBV24 to TRBJ1-5; D call uncertain. The CDR3 end lies 1 residue beyond the end of the read and is filled in from the germline J gene. Between the trimmed V and J ends, which lost 5 bases and 1 base, there was a span of 3 bases. The length of the CDR3 is 12 residues. CDR1 is KGHTA and CDR2 is FRNEEI in the germline V gene.

Of note for this clone: The genes and germline here are from mouse. With the read ending 1 residue before the CDR3 end, the germline J gene is used to fill in that end. The V gene is TRBV13-3, the J gene TRBJ2-5; 10 bases map to TRBD2. There are 16 residues in the CDR3. With 3 bases clipped from V and 2 bases from J, the junction kept 6 bases outside the gene matches. Germline loops: CDR1 NNHDY, CDR2 SYVADS. The CDR3 here is CASSGQLGGGQDTQYF. CDR3 bases read: TGTGCCAGCAGTGGTCAACTGGGGGGGGGCCAAGACACCCAGTAC.

On this clone itself: All gene names here are mouse names. CDR3 DNA (partial): TGTGCCAGCAGTATAGGAGGGGGCGCGCAAGACACCCAGTAC. Protein: CASSIGGGAQDTQY. The entire CDR3 protein reads CASSIGGGAQDTQYF. V usage is TRBV19 and J usage is TRBJ2-5, with a possible D match to TRBD1 (7 bases). The CDR3 is cut off 1 residue early in the read; its end comes from the germline J gene. CDR1 FNHDT and CDR2 SITEND come from the germline V gene (reference sequence). The germline V and J ends were trimmed by 0 bases and 3 bases, with 11 bases remaining between them. The CDR3 is made up of 15 amino acids.

In regard to this clone: Gene labels here are mouse ones. The read is 1 residue too short to cover the CDR3 end, so that end is filled in from the germline J gene. The chain couples TRBV2 to TRBJ1-3, with no clear D. The V end was cut by 0 bases, the J end by 3 bases, with 6 bases between. CDR1 and CDR2 (germline): LGHNA, YSYQKL. The length of the CDR3 is 14 residues. The CDR3 reads CASSQERVGNTLYF. Incomplete CDR3 DNA: TGTGCCAGCAGCCAAGAGAGGGTTGGAAATACGCTCTAT.